These T cell receptor beta chains were read from a single sample in a study of blood T cell repertoires in COVID-19. Sequencing used immunoSEQ multiplex PCR; TCRdb keeps in-frame clones, though not all of them. The sample yields roughly 190,000 clones, roughly four fifths seen once. The sample consisted of peripheral blood. These receptors were taken from a middle-aged woman with acute or convalescent COVID-19. The CDR3 runs from the conserved cysteine through the conserved F or W. A D gene is named only where the DNA matches it firmly. Clone size, where shown, is once, few, many, or a class for clones that have expanded.

>NA|TRBV7-2|once|TRBJ2-1
TGTGCCAGCAGCCCGGTAGGGAGCTCCTACAATGAGCAGTTCTTC
CASSPVGSSYNEQFF
>TRBD1|TRBV7-3|NA|TRBJ2-7
TGTGCCAGCAGCCCAGGGGGCTCCTACGAGCAGTACTTC
CASSPGGSYEQYF
>NA|TRBV19|NA|TRBJ1-1
TGTGCCAGTAGTATCCGGGGTACGACTGAAGCTTTCTTT
CASSIRGTTEAFF
>NA|TRBV21-1|NA|TRBJ1-5
TGTGCCAGCAGACCACAGGTCCAGCCCCAGCATTTT
CASRPQVQPQHF
>NA|TRBV5-4|few|TRBJ2-5
TGTGCCAGCAGCTCGGACTGGACCCGGCAAGAGACCCAGTACTTC
CASSSDWTRQETQYF
>TRBD1|TRBV10-2|NA|TRBJ1-1
TGCGCCAGCAGTCCAGTAGCGGGGGAAGGGGGCCCTGAAGCTTTCTTT
CASSPVAGEGGPEAFF
>NA|TRBV3-1/TRBV3-2|NA|TRBJ2-7
TGTGCCAGCAGCCAACGACAACTTACAAGCTACGAGCAGTACTTC
CASSQRQLTSYEQYF
>NA|TRBV2|NA|TRBJ2-1
TGTGCCAGCAGTGTAAGGATCAGACGGGTCTTC
CASSVRIRRVF
>NA|TRBV18|NA|TRBJ2-5
TGTGCCAGTTCTCCCGGAGGGCACCAAGAGACCCAGTACTTC
CASSPGGHQETQYF
>TRBD1|TRBV27|NA|TRBJ2-3
TGTGCCAGCCAGGACAGGGGGCCCGTAGATACGCAGTATTTT
CASQDRGPVDTQYF
>TRBD1|TRBV7-2|NA|TRBJ1-2
TGTGCCAGCAGCCTAATTGTAGGGGGCTTAGGCTACACCTTC
CASSLIVGGLGYTF